These 24 T cell receptor beta chains were sequenced from one sample in a study of molecular identifiers for immune sequencing clone quantification. TCRdb itself ran the PCR reads through MiXCR, one entry per CDR3 protein. The sample carries just under 650,000 distinct CDR3 sequences, 15% to 20% recorded once. The sequencing sample was made of naive CD8+ T cells from blood, with Jurkat cell RNA spiked in. The subset here: FACS-sorted CD8+CD4-CCR7+CD45RA+ naive T cells. The receptors come from a human donor in good health. Some libraries in this study had Jurkat cell RNA spiked in.

This clonotype was detected many times. This sequence joins TRBV20-1 and TRBJ1-2, with D maybe TRBD1 (6 bases). Trimming removed 2 bases at V and 2 bases at J, with 15 bases between. Looked up from germline, CDR1 is DFQATT and CDR2 is SNEGSKA (reference sequence). The CDR3 covers 15 residues. As DNA, the CDR3 is TGCAGTGCTAGATCCACAGGGTTGACCAACTATGGCTACACCTTC. As protein: CSARSTGLTNYGYTF.

Details on this clonotype: A much more abundant neighbour one base away suggests this may be a read error. This sequence joins TRBV12-3 or TRBV12-4 and TRBJ1-2; D perhaps matches TRBD1 (5 bases). There are 11 residues in the CDR3. The CDR3 sequence: CASKGSGGHTF. In nucleotides, the CDR3 is TGTGCCAGCAAGGGGTCCGGTGGCCACACCTTC.

This clonotype occurred a few times. This rearrangement joins TRBV24-1 to TRBJ2-5; D is ambiguous. This CDR3 comprises 12 residues. V was pared by 5 bases and J by 5 bases, with 8 bases between. The V gene's germline CDR1 is KGHDR and CDR2 SFDVKD. This chain's CDR3 is CATSVSPETQYF. The CDR3 DNA reads TGTGCCACCAGTGTTTCCCCGGAGACCCAGTACTTC.

In this sample, this clonotype turned up many times. The chain uses TRBV28 and TRBJ2-7; 7 bases align to TRBD1. J was trimmed by 4 bases and V by 1 base; bases with no gene match: 7. The CDR3 totals 15 residues. Germline V lookup: CDR1 MDHEN, CDR2 SYDVKM. CDR3 in DNA: TGTGCCAGCAGTTTATCCGTAGGGGGCGGGTACGAGCAGTACTTC. Its protein product is CASSLSVGGGYEQYF.

This sequence joins TRBV2 and TRBJ1-5, with D uncertain. Germline V gene sequence: CDR1 SNHLY, CDR2 FYNNEI. CDR3 size: 17 residues. V gave up 6 bases and J gave up 4 bases, with 22 bases separating them. CDR3 bases: TGTGCCAGCAGGGAAACCCGCAACAGTGGCCCAAATCAGCCCCAGCATTTT. Translated, it gives CASRETRNSGPNQPQHF.

This clonotype appeared many times. CDR3: CASSYAGQGSDSPLHF. DNA of the CDR3: TGTGCCAGCAGTTACGCAGGACAGGGATCGGATTCACCCCTCCACTTT. The chain couples TRBV6-2 or TRBV6-3 to TRBJ1-6, with 8 bases lining up with TRBD1. Losses at the gene ends were 2 bases for V and 8 bases for J; bases not matched to a gene: 8. Germline CDR1 reads MNHEY; CDR2 reads SVGEGT. This CDR3 contains 16 residues.

This clonotype was picked up many times. The J gene is TRBJ2-3, the V gene TRBV12-3 or TRBV12-4; 7 bases line up with TRBD2. The V gene end was trimmed by 1 base and the J gene end by 4 bases; junction bases not matched to a gene: 5. The CDR3 has 15 amino acids. The CDR3 DNA reads TGTGCCAGCAGTTTAGAGCGGGAAAGGGCAGATACGCAGTATTTT. This sequence encodes CASSLERERADTQYF.

This clonotype was counted ten times or more. V gene TRBV7-9 combines with J gene TRBJ1-6; D might be TRBD1 (5 bases). The V gene's germline CDR1 is SEHNR and CDR2 FQNEAQ (reference sequence). The CDR3 runs 13 residues. V lost 5 bases and J 10 bases, leaving 12 bases between the germline ends. The CDR3 protein is CASSPWGDSPLHF. The CDR3 DNA is TGTGCCAGCAGCCCCTGGGGGGACTCACCCCTCCACTTT. The full variable domain, with the rest looked up from reference TRBV7-9 and TRBJ1-6, is DTGVSQNPRHKITKRGQNVTFRCDPISEHNRLYWYRQTLGQGPEFLTYFQNEAQLEKSRLLSDRFSAERPKGSFSTLEIQRTEQGDSAMYLCASSPWGDSPLHFGNGTRLTVT.

V is TRBV4-3 and J is TRBJ2-1, with D possibly TRBD2 on 6 matching bases. Trimming took 3 bases from V and 1 from J, leaving 13 bases between them. The germline gives CDR1 LGHNA, CDR2 YSLEER. The length of the CDR3 is 16 residues. The CDR3 sequence is CASSQNYGSSYNEQFF. DNA of the CDR3: TGCGCCAGCAGCCAGAATTACGGGAGTTCCTACAATGAGCAGTTCTTC.

This clonotype has ten or more counts. The chain couples TRBV6-2 or TRBV6-3 to TRBJ1-1, with D uncertain. The V end lost 6 bases, the J end lost 4 bases, and 12 bases lay between the germline ends. The CDR3 covers 13 residues. CDR1 MNHEY and CDR2 SVGEGT come from the germline V gene. CDR3 bases: TGTGCCAGCAGCCAATTTACAACCACTGAAGCTTTCTTT. This gives the protein CASSQFTTTEAFF.

This clonotype has only a few counts. A much larger clone is a single base away; this may be a read error. The chain links TRBV7-9 to TRBJ2-2; the match to TRBD1 covers 7 bases. Germline CDR1 reads SEHNR; CDR2 reads FQNEAQ (reference sequence). CDR3 length: 14 amino acids. The CDR3 sequence is CASSEITGAGEPFF. CDR3 nucleotides: TGTGCCAGCAGCGAGATCACAGGGGCCGGGGAGCCGTTTTTT.

To note about this clonotype: This may arise from a read error, as a much more abundant clone is one base away. The chain recombines TRBV20-1 with TRBJ2-3, with D maybe TRBD2 (6 bases). Germline V gene lookup returns CDR1 DFQATT and CDR2 SNEGSKA (reference sequence). This CDR3 spans 18 amino acids. The CDR3 DNA sequence: TGCAGGGCTAGAGATTCGGGGACTCACCACAAGGGCACAGATACGCAGTATTTT. It encodes CRARDSGTHHKGTDTQYF.

This clonotype was recorded many times. The chain uses TRBV12-3 or TRBV12-4 and TRBJ1-1; possible D gene TRBD1, 6 bases. Deletions cut 6 bases from V and 1 base from J, with 12 bases between. The CDR3 loop spans 14 amino acids. Written as DNA, the CDR3 is TGTGCCAGCAGAACCAGGGGCGCGAACACTGAAGCTTTCTTT. It specifies CASRTRGANTEAFF.

This clonotype was seen repeatedly, ten times or more. The chain uses TRBV19 and TRBJ1-1; the match to TRBD1 covers 10 bases. The CDR3 sequence is 14 residues long. Germline values: CDR1 LNHDA, CDR2 SQIVND (reference sequence). The ends lost 6 bases at V and 1 base at J; junction bases unmatched: 2. In DNA, the CDR3 is TGTGCCAGTAGATGGACAGGGGGGAACACTGAAGCTTTCTTT. Amino acids: CASRWTGGNTEAFF.

The chain carries TRBV7-9 and TRBJ2-7; D uncertain. V lost 5 bases and J 3 bases, leaving 5 bases between the germline ends. Germline CDR1 reads SEHNR; CDR2 reads FQNEAQ (reference sequence). The length of the CDR3 is 11 residues. The CDR3 sequence is CASSNDYEQYF. CDR3 sequence (DNA): TGTGCCAGCAGCAATGACTACGAGCAGTACTTC.

In its sample, this clonotype was seen many times. CDR3 DNA: TGTGCCAGCAGTTACTCGAGGGGGGGCCACCACGAGCAGTACTTC. It translates to CASSYSRGGHHEQYF. This chain joins TRBV6-5 and TRBJ2-7; maybe TRBD2 (7 bases). The V gene's germline CDR1 is MNHEY and CDR2 SVGAGI. This CDR3 spans 15 amino acids. Trimming removed 0 bases at V and 5 bases at J, with 14 bases between.

Details on this clonotype: One junction end does not reproduce the germline sequence, and a read error may be involved. The chain joins TRBV6-6 to TRBJ2-2, with 9 bases that match TRBD1. Germline CDR1 MNHNY, CDR2 SVGAGI (reference sequence). The CDR3 sequence is 16 residues long. The CDR3 loop reads CASSYTGTGRSGELLF. In DNA, the CDR3 is TGTGCCAGCAGTTACACGGGGACAGGGAGGTCCGGGGAGCTGCTTTTT.

This clonotype has at least ten counts. The rearrangement uses TRBV29-1 and TRBJ2-5; 7 bases map to TRBD1. Per germline, CDR1 SQVTM and CDR2 ANQGSEA. This CDR3 is built from 15 residues. The V segment lost 7 bases and the J segment 2 bases; nucleotides outside the gene matches: 13. CDR3 loop: CSANGQAFPQETQYF. The CDR3 DNA reads as TGCAGCGCAAACGGACAGGCGTTCCCGCAAGAGACCCAGTACTTC.

The chain joins TRBV29-1 to TRBJ2-7, with TRBD1 identical over 8 bases. The V gene end was trimmed by 6 bases and the J gene end by 0 bases; junction bases not matched to a gene: 4. This CDR3 has 13 residues. The germline V gene has CDR1 SQVTM and CDR2 ANQGSEA. The CDR3 sequence is CSVQTGASYEQYF. The CDR3 bases are TGCAGCGTCCAGACAGGGGCCTCCTACGAGCAGTACTTC.

This clonotype came up many times. The gene calls are TRBV12-3 or TRBV12-4 and TRBJ1-5; weak D call: TRBD1 (5 bases). Trimming cost V 3 bases and J 2 bases, with 8 bases left between them. The CDR3 has 14 amino acids. The CDR3 nucleotides read TGTGCCAGCAGTTTTTGGGGGGGCAATCAGCCCCAGCATTTT. Its translation is CASSFWGGNQPQHF.

This clonotype was seen just once. Being one base from a much bigger clone, this may be a read error. The CDR3 region is CASSSPGTETQHF. In DNA form, the CDR3 reads TGTGCCAGCAGCTCACCGGGGACTGAGACCCAGCACTTC. V and J are TRBV7-9 and TRBJ2-5, with D possibly TRBD2 on 6 matching bases. The CDR3 covers 13 residues. The germline gives CDR1 SEHNR, CDR2 FQNEAQ (reference sequence).

Details on this clonotype: Mismatch with germline at one junction end may stem from a read error. The chain carries TRBV27 and TRBJ2-2, with D possibly matching TRBD2 (5 bases). The germline V gene has CDR1 MNHEY and CDR2 SMNVEV (reference sequence). The CDR3 runs 14 residues. This CDR3 is CASSLSANTGELVF. The CDR3 nucleotides read TGTGCCAGCAGTTTATCAGCTAACACCGGGGAGCTGGTTTTT.

Many counts were recorded for this clonotype. The chain couples TRBV29-1 to TRBJ2-3; D is unclear. Germline CDR1 reads SQVTM; CDR2 reads ANQGSEA. The V end lost 4 bases, the J end lost 2 bases, and 13 bases lay between the germline ends. The CDR3 spans 14 residues. Here the CDR3 reads CSVVRQSDTDTQYF. In DNA, the CDR3 is TGCAGCGTTGTTCGCCAGAGTGACACAGATACGCAGTATTTT.

This clonotype has more than one count but fewer than ten. The chain couples TRBV19 to TRBJ2-5, with a possible D match to TRBD2 (6 bases). The CDR3 is made up of 15 amino acids. Germline CDR1 reads LNHDA; CDR2 reads SQIVND (reference sequence). V was clipped by 4 bases and J by 4 bases, with 16 bases between them. The CDR3 reads CASSTSVSRVETQYF. CDR3 in DNA: TGTGCCAGTAGTACTAGCGTCTCAAGGGTAGAGACCCAGTACTTC.